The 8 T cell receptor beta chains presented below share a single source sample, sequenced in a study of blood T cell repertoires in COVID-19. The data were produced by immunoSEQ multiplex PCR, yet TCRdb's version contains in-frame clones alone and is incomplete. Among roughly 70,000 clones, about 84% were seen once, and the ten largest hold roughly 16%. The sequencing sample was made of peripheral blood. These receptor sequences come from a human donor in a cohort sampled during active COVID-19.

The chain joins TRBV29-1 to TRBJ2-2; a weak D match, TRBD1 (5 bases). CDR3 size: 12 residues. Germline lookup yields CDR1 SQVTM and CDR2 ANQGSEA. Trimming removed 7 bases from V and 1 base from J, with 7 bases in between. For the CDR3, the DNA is TGCAGCGGGGGCCTGAACACCGGGGAGCTGTTTTTT. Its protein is CSGGLNTGELFF.

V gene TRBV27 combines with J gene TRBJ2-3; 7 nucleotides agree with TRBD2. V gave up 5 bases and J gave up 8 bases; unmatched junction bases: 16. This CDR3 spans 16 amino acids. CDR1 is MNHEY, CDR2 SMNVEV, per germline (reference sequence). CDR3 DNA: TGTGCCAGCAGTCCCGGGGTTGGCGGGAGAGGGGCTACGCAGTATTTT. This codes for CASSPGVGGRGATQYF.

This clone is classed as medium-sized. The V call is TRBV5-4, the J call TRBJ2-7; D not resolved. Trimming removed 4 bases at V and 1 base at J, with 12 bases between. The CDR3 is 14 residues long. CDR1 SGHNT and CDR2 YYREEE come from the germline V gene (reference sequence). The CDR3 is CASSGPTPSYEQYF. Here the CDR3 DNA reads TGTGCCAGCAGCGGGCCCACCCCTTCCTACGAGCAGTACTTC.

The CDR3 DNA reads as TGTGCCAGCGGGACTCTTTCGCGGGGCACAGATACGCAGTATTTT. Protein sequence: CASGTLSRGTDTQYF. The V gene is TRBV28, the J gene TRBJ2-3; D is perhaps TRBD2 (6 bases). Per the germline V gene, CDR1 is MDHEN and CDR2 is SYDVKM. The CDR3 sequence is 15 residues long. V lost 8 bases and J 1 base, leaving 16 bases between the germline ends.

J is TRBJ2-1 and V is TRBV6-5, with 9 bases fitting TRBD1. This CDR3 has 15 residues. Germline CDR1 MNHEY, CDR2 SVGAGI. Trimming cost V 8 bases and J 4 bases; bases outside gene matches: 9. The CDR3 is CASSEGQGPYNEQFF. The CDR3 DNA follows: TGTGCCAGCTCCGAGGGACAGGGACCTTACAATGAGCAGTTCTTC.

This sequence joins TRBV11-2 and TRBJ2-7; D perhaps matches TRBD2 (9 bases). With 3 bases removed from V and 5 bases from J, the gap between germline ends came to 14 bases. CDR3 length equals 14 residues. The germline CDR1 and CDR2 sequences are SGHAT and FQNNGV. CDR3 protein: CASSLRGGQDEQYF. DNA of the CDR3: TGTGCCAGCAGCTTGCGGGGGGGACAGGACGAGCAGTACTTC.

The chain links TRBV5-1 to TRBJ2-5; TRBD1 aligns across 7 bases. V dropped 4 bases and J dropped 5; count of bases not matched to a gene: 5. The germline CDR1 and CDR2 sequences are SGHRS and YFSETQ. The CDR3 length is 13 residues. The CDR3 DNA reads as TGCGCCAGCAGCCCTGACAGGGCTGAGACCCAGTACTTC. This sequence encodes CASSPDRAETQYF.

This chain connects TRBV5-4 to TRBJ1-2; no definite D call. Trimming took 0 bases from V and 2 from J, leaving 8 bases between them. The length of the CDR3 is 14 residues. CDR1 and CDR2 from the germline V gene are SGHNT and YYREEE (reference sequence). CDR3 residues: CASSLARVNYGYTF. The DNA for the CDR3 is TGTGCCAGCAGCTTGGCCCGGGTGAACTATGGCTACACCTTC.